This is a list of T cell receptor beta chains from one sample in a study of blood T cells in healthy people across ages. TCRdb re-called the 5' RACE reads with MiXCR, one entry per CDR3 protein. The top ten hold about a sixth of the sample, which has fewer than 1,000,000 distinct CDR3 sequences, about 47% seen once. Sequencing was performed on blood. Source of these receptors: a man at least 80 years old in good health. CDR3s include the opening cysteine and the closing phenylalanine or tryptophan. A D gene is named only where the DNA matches it firmly. Only some rows state a clone size, as once, few, many or a class for expanded clones.

>TRBV12-3/TRBV12-4|TRBJ2-3|-|-
TGTGCCAGCACCCAGGGACGGGCGACCCTCACAGATACGCAGTATTTT
CASTQGRATLTDTQYF
>TRBV5-1|TRBJ2-7|-|-
TGCGCCAGCAGCGACGAGACAGGCGCCTACGAGCAGTACTTC
CASSDETGAYEQYF
>TRBV29-1|TRBJ2-7|-|TRBD2
TGCAGCGTTGTTCCGCGGGAGCGGTACAATGAGCAGTACTTC
CSVVPRERYNEQYF
>TRBV5-1|TRBJ2-1|few|TRBD2
TGCGCCAGCAGCTTGGCCGAACGGGAGGTATGGAATGAGCAGTTCTTC
CASSLAEREVWNEQFF
>TRBV5-5|TRBJ2-1|-|TRBD2
TGTGCCAGCAGCTTGGTGCGTGGGGGACTACAAGACAATGAGCAGTTCTTC
CASSLVRGGLQDNEQFF
>TRBV28|TRBJ1-6|few|-
TGTGCCAGCAGTTTGGATGGGACCAATAATTCACCCCTCCACTTT
CASSLDGTNNSPLHF
>TRBV3-1|TRBJ1-5|few|-
TGTGCCAGCAGCCAAGATGGTAATAGCAATCAGCCCCAGCATTTT
CASSQDGNSNQPQHF
>TRBV14|TRBJ2-5|-|TRBD1
TGTGCCAGCAGCTCCTATGACAGGGGAAAATGGGAGACCCAGTACTTC
CASSSYDRGKWETQYF
>TRBV3-1|TRBJ1-1|-|-
TGTGCCAGCAGCCAAAGGGTCCTATTGTCGGGGGGGCCTGAAGCTTTCTTT
CASSQRVLLSGGPEAFF
>TRBV9|TRBJ1-3|few|TRBD1
TGTGCCAGCAGCGAAGGACAGGGTGCTTTTTCTGGAAACACCATATATTTT
CASSEGQGAFSGNTIYF
>TRBV11-1|TRBJ2-1|-|-
TGTGCCAGCAGGTCTCAGGGGCTTTCCTACAATGAGCAGTTCTTC
CASRSQGLSYNEQFF
>TRBV11-3|TRBJ2-5|few|TRBD2
TGTGCCAGCAGCGCGATACACGGGACTAGCGGGAACCGTTACCAAGAGACCCAGTACTTC
CASSAIHGTSGNRYQETQYF
>TRBV25-1|TRBJ1-1|once|-
TGTGCCAGCAGTGAAACGGGAGTGATCGGCCTTGAAGCTTTCTTT
CASSETGVIGLEAFF
>TRBV14|TRBJ2-5|-|-
TGTGCCAGCAGCCAAGACACTGCCTGGATGGAGACCCAGTACTTC
CASSQDTAWMETQYF
>TRBV18|TRBJ1-6|few|TRBD1
TGTGCCAGCTCACCAGCGGAGGCAGGGGGCGTTAATTCACCCCTCCACTTT
CASSPAEAGGVNSPLHF
>TRBV30|TRBJ1-2|-|TRBD1
TGTGCCTGGACCGCCGGGCAGGGGGCATACTATGGCTACACCTTC
CAWTAGQGAYYGYTF
>TRBV7-2|TRBJ2-7|-|-
TGTGCCAGCAGATACGGGACTTACTACGAGCAGTACTTC
CASRYGTYYEQYF
>TRBV12-3/TRBV12-4|TRBJ2-7|few|-
TGTGCCAGCAGTTTACGGGGGACAGAGGACTACGAGCAGTACTTC
CASSLRGTEDYEQYF
>TRBV4-3|TRBJ2-2|-|-
TGCGCCAGCAGCCAAGAATCGGGGTTCAACACCGGGGAGTTGTTTTTT
CASSQESGFNTGELFF
>TRBV3-1|TRBJ2-5|-|-
TGTGCCAGCAGTTTTCAAGGGCGGTACAATGAGCAGTACTTC
CASSFQGRYNEQYF
>TRBV12-3/TRBV12-4|TRBJ2-1|-|-
TGTGCCACCCTGTCCCAGGCCTCCCGGAATGAGCAGTTCTTC
CATLSQASRNEQFF
>TRBV15|TRBJ2-5|-|-
TGTGCCACCAGCAGAGCGACCGGGGGTGGGGAGCAGTACTTC
CATSRATGGGEQYF
>TRBV10-3|TRBJ2-1|many|-
TGTGCCATCAGTGGGGTTGCTGGGAATGAGCAGTTCTTC
CAISGVAGNEQFF
>TRBV5-1|TRBJ2-3|-|TRBD1
TGCGCCAGCGGCCGCACAGGGGCAGATACGCAGTATTTT
CASGRTGADTQYF
>TRBV6-6|TRBJ2-5|-|TRBD1
TGTACCAGCAGTTACGGGGACAGGGCCCAAGAGACCCAGTACTTC
CTSSYGDRAQETQYF
>TRBV5-1|TRBJ2-7|few|TRBD2
TGCGCCAGCAGCTTGAATAGCGGGGCATACGAGCAGTACTTC
CASSLNSGAYEQYF
>TRBV7-2|TRBJ2-5|-|-
TGTGCCAGCAGCTTCTGGGGGCGCGGGGAGACCCAGTACTTC
CASSFWGRGETQYF
>TRBV6-1|TRBJ2-7|-|TRBD2
TGTGCCATCCGAAGCGGGAGGGATCAATACGAGCAGTACTTC
CAIRSGRDQYEQYF
>TRBV4-3|TRBJ2-1|few|-
TGCGCCAGCAGCCAAGATTCAGCGGATGAGCAGTTCTTC
CASSQDSADEQFF
>TRBV6-2/TRBV6-3|TRBJ2-7|many|TRBD1
TGTGCCAGCAGTTACCCGAGGGGGCCATCAGCCTACGAGCAGTACTTC
CASSYPRGPSAYEQYF
>TRBV3-1|TRBJ2-1|-|-
TGTGCCAGCAGCCAAGGGTGGGGCGGGAACTCCTACAATGAGCAGTTCTTC
CASSQGWGGNSYNEQFF
>TRBV24-1|TRBJ2-3|-|-
TGTGCCACCATTGGGGGCTCCACAGATACGCAGTATTTT
CATIGGSTDTQYF
>TRBV29-1|TRBJ2-7|-|TRBD2
TGCAGCGTTGAAGATCGGGAGGGCCAAAGAAACGAGCAGTACTTC
CSVEDREGQRNEQYF
>TRBV27|TRBJ2-1|-|TRBD2
TGTGCCAGCGGTCGTAGCGGGAGGTTCTTC
CASGRSGRFF
>TRBV7-6|TRBJ2-5|-|TRBD1
TGTGCCAGCAGCTCAAGCACAGGGGGTACCGCCCAGTACTTC
CASSSSTGGTAQYF
>TRBV5-5|TRBJ2-7|few|TRBD2
TGTGCCAGCAGCGTTAAGTGGGGAGGGCACGAGCAGTACTTC
CASSVKWGGHEQYF
>TRBV9|TRBJ2-3|once|TRBD2
TGTACCAGCAGCGGAACTAGCGGGAGGGCCGGGGATACGCAGTATTTT
CTSSGTSGRAGDTQYF
>TRBV7-3|TRBJ2-3|-|TRBD2
TGTGCCAGCAGCGTTAGCGGGATCAACACAGATACGCAGTATTTT
CASSVSGINTDTQYF
>TRBV10-3|TRBJ1-6|-|-
TGTGCCATCAGTGAGTCGAACGGAGATAATTCACCCCTCCACTTT
CAISESNGDNSPLHF
>TRBV29-1|TRBJ2-4|-|-
TGCAGCGTTCACGGACCCAAAAACATTCAGTACTTC
CSVHGPKNIQYF
>TRBV7-9|TRBJ2-5|many|-
TGTGCCCCCTCCAGTTATGCGGCGGGGCAAGAGACCCAGTACTTC
CAPSSYAAGQETQYF
>TRBV27|TRBJ2-1|-|TRBD2
TGTGCCAGCAGTAACCTCCAAGGGAGGGATGAGCAGTTCTTC
CASSNLQGRDEQFF
>TRBV20-1|TRBJ2-5|-|-
TGCAGTGCTAGAGATGGGTTCGGGATAGCAAGGGAGACCCAGTACTTC
CSARDGFGIARETQYF
>TRBV12-3/TRBV12-4|TRBJ2-5|-|TRBD1
TGTGCCAGCACTATCGACAGGGGTTGGGAGACCCAGTACTTC
CASTIDRGWETQYF
>TRBV7-3|TRBJ1-1|-|-
TGTGCCAGCAGCTTACGGCCCTTGGGGGCTGAAGCTTTCTTT
CASSLRPLGAEAFF
>TRBV28|TRBJ1-5|-|-
TGTGCCAGCAGTCCAAGGACCTTAGGGCAGCCCCAGCATTTT
CASSPRTLGQPQHF
>TRBV7-8|TRBJ2-3|-|TRBD1
TGTGCCAGCAGCTCCGGCAACCAAAACAGGGGGCTAGATACGCAGTATTTT
CASSSGNQNRGLDTQYF
>TRBV5-1|TRBJ2-3|-|-
TGCGCCAGCAGCCAGATAGTAGACGGTAGTGACACGCAGTATTTT
CASSQIVDGSDTQYF
>TRBV6-2/TRBV6-3|TRBJ1-1|-|-
TGTGCCAGCAGAGATCAGGGTGGTAACACTGAAGCTTTCTTT
CASRDQGGNTEAFF
>TRBV28|TRBJ1-2|once|-
TGTGCCAGCAGTTTATGGACCATTGAGGGGGGAGGCTACACCTTC
CASSLWTIEGGGYTF
>TRBV28|TRBJ2-7|-|TRBD2
TGTGCCAGCAGGGTTGTTAGCGGGAGATACAATGAGCAGTACTTC
CASRVVSGRYNEQYF
>TRBV20-1|TRBJ1-1|-|TRBD1
TGCAGCCCCCCCGGGCAGGGGGTTACTGAAGCTTTCTTT
CSPPGQGVTEAFF
>TRBV20-1|TRBJ2-1|few|TRBD2
TGCAGTGCAGTCCCTTTAGCGGGAGCTGATGAGCAGTTCTTC
CSAVPLAGADEQFF
>TRBV28|TRBJ2-3|once|-
TGTGCCAGCAGTTTGTTGTTAGGACATAGCTTGAACACAGATACGCAGTATTTT
CASSLLLGHSLNTDTQYF
>TRBV27|TRBJ2-2|few|-
TGTGCCAGCAGTTTACAAGGCAGGGCCACCGGGGAGCTGTTTTTT
CASSLQGRATGELFF